A single TCR beta chain is shown here with its context. Germline V lookup: CDR1 MGHRA, CDR2 YSYEKL. V was clipped by 4 bases and J by 4 bases; unmatched bases: 6. The CDR3 extends over 14 amino acids. This entry is derived from a study of blood T cell repertoires in COVID-19. Whole-study context: The United States, Italy and Spain were the sources of the acute and convalescent COVID-19 samples. T cells, B-cell-depleted T cells, or PBMCs supplied cDNA or gDNA.

Original processing notes: Cell counts per sample came from amplifying reference gene primers. Sequenced by immunoSEQ multiplex PCR; TCRdb stores in-frame clones only, minus some. The V and J calls and clone size were taken over from that table, and D and trimming were inferred from the DNA. The table has 55,000 to 75,000 clones, 85% to 90% seen once; the top ten hold around 3.6%. Sample: peripheral blood. V gene TRBV4-1 combines with J gene TRBJ1-2; 7 bases align to TRBD1. This TCR was sampled from a human donor in a cohort sampled during active COVID-19. This CDR3 is CASSLTGDVYGYTF. CDR3 coding DNA: TGCGCCAGCAGCCTAACAGGGGACGTCTATGGCTACACCTTC.